One and the same sample provided the 30 T cell receptor beta chains below, sequenced in a study of beta chain features in type 1 diabetes listed by TCRdb under 2018. Library construction relied on the immunoSEQ multiplex PCR assay. The High Capacity cDNA Reverse Transcription Kit was used to reverse transcribe all of the isolated RNA, meaning that expressed TCRB transcripts were what got sequenced. TCRdb stores this immuneACCESS table with in-frame sequences only. Part of the clones is absent; in the studies checked, under half of the shortfall reflects unresolved V genes, and no reason is known for the rest. The sample data list around 250,000 clones, and 25% to 30% of these were observed just once. The top ten constitute more than 3% of the sample. Sequencing was performed on central memory CD4+ T cells from blood. These receptors all come from a man under 40 in good health.

The rearrangement uses TRBV30 and TRBJ2-1; TRBD1 matches at 7 bases. The CDR3 is 17 amino acids. V dropped 3 bases and J dropped 5; count of bases not matched to a gene: 16. CDR1 is GTSNPN, CDR2 SVGIG, per germline (reference sequence). CDR3 in amino acids: CAWSPFLIGTAHNEQFF. CDR3 in DNA: TGTGCCTGGAGCCCTTTCCTCATCGGGACAGCGCACAATGAGCAGTTCTTC.

CDR3 nucleotides: TGCAGTGCTCAGCAAGGACACGAGCAGTACTTC. Its translation: CSAQQGHEQYF. The V gene is TRBV20-1, the J gene TRBJ2-7; D ambiguous. V was trimmed by 5 bases and J by 5 bases, leaving 10 bases between them. This CDR3 spans 11 amino acids. In germline, CDR1 is DFQATT, CDR2 SNEGSKA (reference sequence).

This clone was recorded a few times. The chain links TRBV28 to TRBJ2-1; 8 bases are shared with TRBD2. Germline CDR1 is MDHEN and CDR2 is SYDVKM. The CDR3 runs 16 residues. V lost 3 bases, J lost 7 bases, and 11 bases stayed unmatched. The CDR3 loop is CASSFFIREGRNEQFF. CDR3 sequence (DNA): TGTGCCAGCAGTTTTTTCATACGGGAGGGCCGGAATGAGCAGTTCTTC.

With respect to this clone: Other DNA sequences within the sample encode an identical CDR3. This chain joins TRBV7-2 and TRBJ2-5; D remains ambiguous. Trimming cost V 5 bases and J 1 base, with 11 bases left between them. Germline V gene sequence: CDR1 SGHTA, CDR2 FQGNSA. The CDR3 has 14 residues. The CDR3 DNA is TGTGCCAGCAGCCCTGGTGGGCTCCAAGAGACCCAGTACTTC. Translation gives CASSPGGLQETQYF.

This clone was counted a few times. J is TRBJ2-5 and V is TRBV7-9; D might be TRBD1 or TRBD2, each matching 5 bases. The V and J ends lost 6 bases and 4 bases respectively, with 12 bases between them. The germline V gene encodes CDR1 SEHNR and CDR2 FQNEAQ (reference sequence). The CDR3 extends over 13 amino acids. CDR3 sequence: CASRPNGGETQYF. The CDR3 bases are TGTGCCAGCAGGCCAAATGGGGGAGAGACCCAGTACTTC.

There are many counts of this clone. V gene TRBV30 combines with J gene TRBJ2-3; 10 bases line up with TRBD1. V was pared by 5 bases and J by 4 bases, with 9 bases of the junction left unmatched. CDR1 and CDR2 from the germline V gene are GTSNPN and SVGIG (reference sequence). The CDR3 is 15 residues long. Here the CDR3 DNA reads TGTGCCTGGGAAAGGGGGACAGGGGCGTCAGATACGCAGTATTTT. Translation gives CAWERGTGASDTQYF.

The chain has TRBV29-1 and TRBJ1-1, with D tentatively TRBD1 (5 bases). Trimming took off 6 bases at V and 5 bases at J, with 16 bases between the two ends. CDR1 SQVTM and CDR2 ANQGSEA come from the germline V gene. The CDR3 runs to 13 residues. CDR3 residues: CSVERTEGTEAFF. The DNA for the CDR3 is TGCAGCGTGGAACGGACGGAGGGGACTGAAGCTTTCTTT.

The chain is built from TRBV7-2 and TRBJ1-1; tentatively, D is TRBD1 (5 bases). V lost 4 bases and J 0 bases, leaving 12 bases between the germline ends. The CDR3 loop spans 15 amino acids. Per the germline V gene, CDR1 is SGHTA and CDR2 is FQGNSA. The CDR3 DNA sequence: TGTGCCAGCAGCTCCCAATCGGGACTGAACACTGAAGCTTTCTTT. As protein: CASSSQSGLNTEAFF.

This clone was detected a few times. The V and J genes are TRBV7-9 and TRBJ1-2; no definite D call. Germline assignment: CDR1 SEHNR and CDR2 FQNEAQ (reference sequence). V lost 3 bases and J lost 6, with 11 bases in between. The CDR3 length is 13 residues. CDR3 DNA: TGTGCCAGCAGCTTTGGGCATGGGGATGGCTACACCTTC. Residues: CASSFGHGDGYTF.

This clone has more than one count but fewer than ten. A far larger clone is one nucleotide away, so this likely arose from a read error. DNA for the CDR3: TGTGCCTGGAGTGGATGGTTGAGCAATCAGCCCCAGCATTTT. It translates to CAWSGWLSNQPQHF. The chain recombines TRBV30 with TRBJ1-5; D gene unclear. The CDR3 is made up of 14 amino acids. V was pared by 1 base and J by 1 base, with 8 bases between. CDR1 is GTSNPN and CDR2 is SVGIG in the germline V gene (reference sequence).

The CDR3 coding sequence is TGTGCCAGCAGTCCCAGGGCGTATGGTGAAGCTTTCTTT. Translated, it gives CASSPRAYGEAFF. This sequence joins TRBV6-5 and TRBJ1-1, with D tentatively TRBD1 (5 bases). The CDR3 contains 13 residues. The germline CDR1 and CDR2 sequences are MNHEY and SVGAGI. Trimming shortened V by 5 bases and J by 7 bases, and 14 bases separated the two germline ends.

This clone was seen only a few times. J is TRBJ2-7 and V is TRBV7-2; possibly TRBD1 for D (6 bases). Germline V gene lookup returns CDR1 SGHTA and CDR2 FQGNSA. CDR3 length equals 14 residues. Between the trimmed V and J ends, which lost 5 bases and 6 bases, there was a span of 17 bases. CDR3 bases: TGTGCCAGCAGCCCCGGACAGCGCCTCGCCGAGCAGTACTTC. It yields the protein CASSPGQRLAEQYF.

This clone was found a few times. The V gene is TRBV2, the J gene TRBJ1-1; 7 bases line up with TRBD1. The trim removed 5 bases at V and 5 bases at J, leaving 8 bases unmatched. Germline CDR1 is SNHLY and CDR2 is FYNNEI. The CDR3 extends over 14 amino acids. The CDR3 here is CASSSEAGGTEAFF. The CDR3, as DNA: TGTGCCAGCAGTTCCGAGGCAGGGGGGACTGAAGCTTTCTTT.

This clone was seen only a few times. This chain uses TRBV25-1 with TRBJ2-5; D not resolved. The CDR3 consists of 13 residues. Germline V CDR1 and CDR2: MGHDK, SYGVNS. The V and J ends lost 7 bases and 1 base respectively, with 10 bases between them. The CDR3 nucleotides read TGTGCCAGCATAGCTGCAATCCAAGAGACCCAGTACTTC. Translating gives CASIAAIQETQYF.

Points on this clone: Being one base from a much bigger clone, this may be a read error. Other DNA sequences in this specimen translate into the identical CDR3. The J gene is TRBJ2-5, the V gene TRBV6-1; D is perhaps TRBD2 (6 bases). This CDR3 contains 10 residues. The germline V and J ends were trimmed by 8 bases and 5 bases, with 6 bases remaining between them. CDR1 and CDR2 (germline): MNHNS, SASEGT. This CDR3 is CASREETQYF. CDR3 nucleotide sequence: TGTGCCAGCCGGGAGGAGACCCAGTACTTC.

As regards this clone: The sample has other DNA sequences that encode this CDR3 too. This chain links TRBV12-5 with TRBJ2-1; D is unclear. The V gene lost 1 base and the J gene lost 5 bases, with 6 bases spanning the gap. The germline V gene encodes CDR1 LGHNT and CDR2 FRNRAP. CDR3 size: 13 residues. The CDR3 loop reads CASGLELNNEQFF. The DNA of the CDR3 is TGTGCTAGTGGTTTGGAGCTTAACAATGAGCAGTTCTTC.

This clone was counted between two and nine times. The chain combines TRBV5-4 with TRBJ2-7, with 7 nucleotides matching TRBD2. The V segment lost 4 bases and the J segment 6 bases; nucleotides outside the gene matches: 10. The CDR3 is 14 residues long. Per the germline V gene, CDR1 is SGHNT and CDR2 is YYREEE (reference sequence). The CDR3, as DNA: TGTGCCAGCAGCGAAAGCGGGACCCTTCGCGAGCAGTACTTC. This sequence encodes CASSESGTLREQYF.

CDR3 residues: CASQVLRGTGEEAFF. The CDR3 region has the DNA TGTGCCAGCCAAGTACTCCGAGGGACGGGGGAAGAAGCTTTCTTT. This sequence joins TRBV28 and TRBJ1-1; D is perhaps TRBD1 (5 bases). V was clipped by 8 bases and J by 8 bases, with 24 bases between them. CDR1 and CDR2 from the germline V gene are MDHEN and SYDVKM. This CDR3 has 15 amino acids.

The genes are TRBV28 and TRBJ2-1; TRBD2 aligns across 12 bases. This CDR3 contains 15 residues. Trimming cost V 5 bases and J 7 bases; bases outside gene matches: 6. Germline assignment: CDR1 MDHEN and CDR2 SYDVKM. The CDR3 sequence: CASSELAGGMNEQFF. DNA for the CDR3: TGTGCCAGCAGTGAACTAGCGGGAGGTATGAATGAGCAGTTCTTC. The variable domain in full, completed from reference TRBV28 and TRBJ2-1, reads DVKVTQSSRYLVKRTGEKVFLECVQDMDHENMFWYRQDPGLGLRLIYFSYDVKMKEKGDIPEGYSVSREKKERFSLILESASTNQTSMYLCASSELAGGMNEQFFGPGTRLTVL.

V gene TRBV21-1 combines with J gene TRBJ2-7; the DNA was not compared with TRBD1, the D call given in the table. TRBV21-1 is listed as a pseudogene. This CDR3 region has 15 residues. CDR3 protein: CASSTPRQGGGWQYF. Here the CDR3 DNA reads TGTGCCAGCAGCACCCCTCGCCAGGGCGGCGGTTGGCAGTACTTC.

This clone was seen only a few times. In the same sample, other DNA sequences code for this CDR3. The chain has TRBV6-5 and TRBJ2-6; D remains ambiguous. V was clipped by 0 bases and J by 3 bases, with 6 bases between them. Looked up from germline, CDR1 is MNHEY and CDR2 is SVGAGI. The CDR3 spans 15 residues. Here the CDR3 DNA reads TGTGCCAGCAGTTACTCTAGGGTTGGGGCCAACGTCCTGACTTTC. Translation gives CASSYSRVGANVLTF.

The chain couples TRBV4-1 to TRBJ2-2; D is unclear. The V and J ends lost 2 bases and 1 base respectively, with 2 bases between them. CDR3 length equals 13 residues. CDR1 is MGHRA, CDR2 YSYEKL, per germline. The CDR3 spells CASSQLNTGELFF. The CDR3 coding sequence is TGCGCCAGCAGCCAACTGAACACCGGGGAGCTGTTTTTT.

This clone was seen only a few times. The chain has TRBV27 and TRBJ1-3; D gene unclear. In germline, CDR1 is MNHEY, CDR2 SMNVEV (reference sequence). The V end was cut by 0 bases, the J end by 4 bases, with 7 bases between. This CDR3 has 14 residues. The CDR3 spells CASSLSGMGNTIYF. Here the CDR3 DNA reads TGTGCCAGCAGTTTATCTGGGATGGGAAACACCATATATTTT.

This clone was observed a handful of times. This chain uses TRBV14 with TRBJ2-7; 8 bases match TRBD1. The length of the CDR3 is 16 residues. CDR1 and CDR2 from the germline V gene are SGHDN and FVKESK. The junction had 7 bases not matched to a gene; V was cut back by 1 base and J by 2 bases. DNA for the CDR3: TGTGCCAGCAGCCAAGCTAGGGGGACAGGAGCCTACGAGCAGTACTTC. Protein: CASSQARGTGAYEQYF.

This clone was detected many times. V and J are TRBV15 and TRBJ1-5; possibly TRBD1 for D (5 bases). This CDR3 region has 15 residues. From germline, CDR1 is LNHNV and CDR2 YYDKDF (reference sequence). The V and J ends lost 1 base and 0 bases respectively, with 7 bases between them. The CDR3 region is CATSRGRDSNQPQHF. The CDR3 nucleotides read TGTGCCACCAGCAGAGGCAGGGATAGCAATCAGCCCCAGCATTTT. The full variable domain, rest sourced from reference TRBV15 and TRBJ1-5, is DAMVIQNPRYQVTQFGKPVTLSCSQTLNHNVMYWYQQKSSQAPKLLFHYYDKDFNNEADTPDNFQSRRPNTSFCFLDIRSPGLGDTAMYLCATSRGRDSNQPQHFGDGTRLSIL.

This clone was picked up many times. The chain employs TRBV30 and TRBJ2-3, with TRBD2 matching 9 bases. Trimming took 0 bases from V and 1 from J; bases not matched to a gene: 2. Germline lookup yields CDR1 GTSNPN and CDR2 SVGIG (reference sequence). This CDR3 has 15 residues. The CDR3 bases are TGTGCCTGGAGTGTGGTAGCGGGGGGCACAGATACGCAGTATTTT. Amino acids: CAWSVVAGGTDTQYF.

This clone appeared a few times. The chain uses TRBV10-3 and TRBJ1-5; D remains unclear. Germline V gene sequence: CDR1 ENHRY, CDR2 SYGVKD. The length of the CDR3 is 14 residues. V lost 6 bases to trimming and J lost 4 bases, with 13 bases between them. The CDR3 sequence is CAIRNAAGNQPQHF. The CDR3 nucleotides read TGTGCCATCAGAAATGCCGCGGGGAATCAGCCCCAGCATTTT.

The chain joins TRBV25-1 to TRBJ2-5, with TRBD2 matching 7 bases. The CDR3 covers 12 residues. CDR1 and CDR2 from the germline V gene are MGHDK and SYGVNS. J was trimmed by 7 bases and V by 6 bases; bases with no gene match: 5. In DNA, the CDR3 is TGTGCCAGCAGACCGGGAGGAGGGACCCAGTACTTC. Its protein product is CASRPGGGTQYF.

The rearrangement uses TRBV2 and TRBJ1-5, with 11 positions matching TRBD1. The CDR3 covers 14 residues. J lost 5 bases, V lost 4 bases, and 1 base had no gene match. Germline lookup yields CDR1 SNHLY and CDR2 FYNNEI. CDR3 sequence: CASSGTGGDQPQHF. The CDR3 region has the DNA TGTGCCAGCAGTGGGACAGGGGGCGATCAGCCCCAGCATTTT.

This clone was recorded a few times. The chain carries TRBV15 and TRBJ2-1; a possible D gene is TRBD2 (7 bases). V lost 8 bases to trimming and J lost 9 bases, with 20 bases between them. The germline V gene encodes CDR1 LNHNV and CDR2 YYDKDF (reference sequence). The CDR3 length is 14 residues. The CDR3 sequence is CATSGGASPREQFF. CDR3 coding DNA: TGTGCCACCTCGGGGGGCGCCAGCCCCCGTGAGCAGTTCTTC.